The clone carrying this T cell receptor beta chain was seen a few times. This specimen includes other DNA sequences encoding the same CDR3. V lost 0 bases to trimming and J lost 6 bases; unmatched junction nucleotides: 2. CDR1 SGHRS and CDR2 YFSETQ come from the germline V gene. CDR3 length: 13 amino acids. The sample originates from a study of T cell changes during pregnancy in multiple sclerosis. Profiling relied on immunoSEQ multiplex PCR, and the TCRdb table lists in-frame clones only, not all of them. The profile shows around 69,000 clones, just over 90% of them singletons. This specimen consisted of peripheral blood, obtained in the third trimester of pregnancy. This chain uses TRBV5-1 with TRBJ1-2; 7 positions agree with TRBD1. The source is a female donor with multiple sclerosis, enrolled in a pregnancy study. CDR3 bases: TGCGCCAGCAGCTTGGGACAGGGAGATGGCTACACCTTC. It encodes CASSLGQGDGYTF.